Listed here is a single T cell receptor (beta chain). Its matching antigen is unknown. All CD3G-deficient patients showed autoimmunity, more severe in two. Patients aged 2 to 39 years had fewer naive T cells. Amplification used 52 TRBV primers and 13 TRBJ primers. Method: immunoSEQ multiplex PCR; TCRdb's copy keeps in-frame clones and lacks some. The sample has around 32,000 clones; under 95% are singletons. The source of the sample is a study of regulatory T cells. Study results and caveats: In CD3G-deficient patients, conventional CD4+ T cells were enriched for hydrophobic CDR3 residues at positions 6 and 7. Patient repertoires had restricted TRB V-J pairs and skewed V and J usage, most in Tregs.

The V gene's germline CDR1 is SGHRS and CDR2 YFSETQ. The CDR3 extends over 15 amino acids. With 0 bases removed from V and 4 bases from J, the gap between germline ends came to 11 bases. This clonotype was sampled from a young adult with CD3G deficiency. The specimen was conventional CD4+ T cells sorted from blood. The chain carries TRBV5-1 and TRBJ2-1, with D possibly being TRBD2 (6 bases). The CDR3 sequence: CASSLGGLEYNEQFF. The CDR3 DNA is TGCGCCAGCAGCTTGGGGGGACTGGAGTACAATGAGCAGTTCTTC.